One and the same sample provided the 14 T cell receptor beta chains below, sequenced in a study of T cells after yellow fever vaccination. TCRdb recomputed calls from the 5' RACE reads with MiXCR, one row per CDR3 protein. The sample has 450,000 to 600,000 distinct CDR3 sequences, about 15% seen once. The sequenced sample was PBMCs, obtained about 5 days after the first yellow fever vaccination. The origin of the receptors is a young man who received the YFV17D yellow fever vaccine.

The rearrangement joins TRBV29-1 to TRBJ2-6, with D tentatively TRBD1 (6 bases). The length of the CDR3 is 16 residues. Looked up from germline, CDR1 is SQVTM and CDR2 is ANQGSEA. Trimming left V 3 bases short and J 0 bases short, with 12 bases between. CDR3 in amino acids: CSVDAGVSSGANVLTF. CDR3 sequence (DNA): TGCAGCGTTGACGCAGGGGTGTCCTCTGGGGCCAACGTCCTGACTTTC.

The gene calls are TRBV7-7 and TRBJ2-1; 8 nucleotides align to TRBD1. Germline V lookup: CDR1 SSHAT, CDR2 FNYEAQ (reference sequence). The CDR3 is 14 residues long. Trimming removed 5 bases from V and 7 bases from J; junction bases left unmatched: 7. This chain's CDR3 is CASSPDRERNEQFF. CDR3 coding DNA: TGTGCCAGCAGCCCGGACAGGGAAAGGAATGAGCAGTTCTTC. The complete variable domain, with remaining parts taken from reference TRBV7-7 and TRBJ2-1, reads GAGVSQSPRYKVTKRGQDVTLRCDPISSHATLYWYQQALGQGPEFLTYFNYEAQPDKSGLPSDRFSAERPEGSISTLTIQRTEQRDSAMYRCASSPDRERNEQFFGPGTRLTVL.

V is TRBV12-3 or TRBV12-4 and J is TRBJ1-1, with D unclear. The V and J ends lost 7 bases and 6 bases respectively, with 15 bases between them. The CDR3 sequence is 13 residues long. The DNA for the CDR3 is TGTGCCAGCACCCCCGGGCAGGTCTCTGAAGCTTTCTTT. The encoded protein is CASTPGQVSEAFF.

This clonotype was seen many times. This rearrangement joins TRBV6-1 to TRBJ2-6; D gene unclear. Trimming removed 1 base at V and 0 bases at J, with 4 bases between. This CDR3 is built from 15 residues. Germline V lookup: CDR1 MNHNS, CDR2 SASEGT. The CDR3 coding sequence is TGTGCCAGCAGTGAAGGGGGCTCTGGGGCCAACGTCCTGACTTTC. It encodes CASSEGGSGANVLTF.

In this sample, this clonotype turned up a few times. The gene calls are TRBV7-9 and TRBJ2-1, with TRBD2 identical over 10 bases. Per germline, CDR1 SEHNR and CDR2 FQNEAQ (reference sequence). The CDR3 consists of 13 residues. Unmatched junction bases numbered 5, after V lost 4 bases and J lost 11 bases. CDR3 protein: CASSSTSGTQQFF. In DNA, the CDR3 is TGTGCCAGCAGCTCTACTAGCGGGACTCAGCAGTTCTTC.

This clonotype was counted ten times or more. The chain couples TRBV6-5 to TRBJ2-5, with D unresolved. This CDR3 has 14 residues. Germline lookup yields CDR1 MNHEY and CDR2 SVGAGI. V was pared by 0 bases and J by 0 bases, with 5 bases between. CDR3 DNA: TGTGCCAGCAGTTACTCGACTGACCAAGAGACCCAGTACTTC. Its translation is CASSYSTDQETQYF.

This clonotype was seen a handful of times. The chain is built from TRBV24-1 and TRBJ1-5, with D perhaps TRBD1 (5 bases). CDR1 is KGHDR, CDR2 SFDVKD, per germline. The CDR3 extends over 14 amino acids. The V end lost 3 bases, the J end lost 3 bases, and 8 bases lay between the germline ends. The CDR3 reads CATSDGGPNQPQHF. In DNA form, the CDR3 reads TGTGCCACCAGTGATGGGGGTCCCAATCAGCCCCAGCATTTT.

This clonotype was seen many times. The chain has TRBV7-2 and TRBJ2-5, with D unresolved. Trimming shortened V by 5 bases and J by 5 bases, and 6 bases separated the two germline ends. Germline values: CDR1 SGHTA, CDR2 FQGNSA. CDR3 length: 11 residues. The CDR3 DNA reads as TGTGCCAGCAGCCCCTGGGAGACCCAGTACTTC. This gives the protein CASSPWETQYF.

The chain combines TRBV6-2 or TRBV6-3 with TRBJ1-5; D is undetermined. CDR1 MNHEY and CDR2 SVGEGT come from the germline V gene. V was shortened by 0 bases and J by 7 bases, with 7 bases between the two germline ends. The length of the CDR3 is 13 residues. Written as DNA, the CDR3 is TGTGCCAGCAGTTACTCGCCGGAACAGCCCCAGCATTTT. The encoded protein is CASSYSPEQPQHF.

This clonotype was seen a handful of times. This chain joins TRBV7-8 and TRBJ1-2; maybe TRBD1 (5 bases). The ends were cut back, 4 bases at V and 6 bases at J, with 21 bases in the middle. The CDR3 contains 16 residues. CDR1 is SGHVS, CDR2 FQNEAQ, per germline. The CDR3 coding sequence is TGTGCCAGCAGCTCATGGACGAAGGGGAGGAAGAATGGCTACACCTTC. Protein product: CASSSWTKGRKNGYTF.

CDR3 in amino acids: CSAGEYAYTF. CDR3 bases: TGCAGTGCCGGCGAGTACGCCTACACCTTC. V is TRBV20-1 and J is TRBJ1-2; no firm D call. The CDR3 is made up of 10 amino acids. CDR1 and CDR2 from the germline V gene are DFQATT and SNEGSKA (reference sequence). Trimming left V 6 bases short and J 10 bases short, with 12 bases between.

This clonotype was recorded at least ten times. The genes are TRBV6-5 and TRBJ1-2, with 7 bases fitting TRBD1. The CDR3 is 13 residues long. The germline V gene has CDR1 MNHEY and CDR2 SVGAGI. V was pared by 6 bases and J by 3 bases, with 4 bases of the junction left unmatched. CDR3 DNA sequence: TGTGCCAGCAGGCCGGGACAGCACTATGGCTACACCTTC. It encodes CASRPGQHYGYTF.

The CDR3 region is CASSLGRDRVPEAFF. In DNA form, the CDR3 reads TGTGCCAGCAGCCTGGGGCGGGACAGGGTCCCTGAAGCTTTCTTT. This chain uses TRBV6-5 with TRBJ1-1; 9 bases line up with TRBD1. The CDR3 extends over 15 amino acids. CDR1 and CDR2 (germline): MNHEY, SVGAGI. With 6 bases clipped from V and 6 bases from J, the junction kept 11 bases outside the gene matches.

The rearrangement joins TRBV12-3 or TRBV12-4 to TRBJ1-5, with D unclear. The V end was cut by 2 bases, the J end by 3 bases, with 14 bases between. The CDR3 is 16 residues long. CDR3 sequence: CASSLIGWENNQPQHF. CDR3 DNA sequence: TGTGCCAGCAGTTTAATAGGGTGGGAGAACAATCAGCCCCAGCATTTT.